One and the same sample provided the 8 T cell receptor beta chains below, sequenced in a study of blood T cell repertoires in COVID-19. The repertoire was sequenced with immunoSEQ multiplex PCR; TCRdb's copy has only in-frame clones and lacks some. The sample has approximately 410,000 clones, roughly 85% seen once; the top ten hold about 1.5%. Sequences were obtained from peripheral blood. The receptors here all came from a woman aged 30 to 39 with active or convalescent COVID-19.

The chain employs TRBV6-1 and TRBJ2-2, with 8 positions matching TRBD2. CDR1 and CDR2 from the germline V gene are MNHNS and SASEGT. Trimming cost V 3 bases and J 4 bases; bases outside gene matches: 4. The CDR3 is 15 amino acids. The chain's CDR3 is CASSELAGSTGELFF. The CDR3 DNA reads TGTGCCAGCAGTGAGCTAGCGGGTTCCACCGGGGAGCTGTTTTTT.

This chain connects TRBV5-1 to TRBJ1-1, with D unresolved. V was pared by 0 bases and J by 4 bases, with 13 bases between. CDR1 is SGHRS, CDR2 YFSETQ, per germline. The length of the CDR3 is 15 residues. The CDR3 nucleotides read TGCGCCAGCAGCTTGGCTTTCGGGGAGGCCACTGAAGCTTTCTTT. It encodes CASSLAFGEATEAFF.

This clone was seen a single time. The chain carries TRBV25-1 and TRBJ2-7, with D unresolved. There are 16 residues in the CDR3. V gave up 1 base and J gave up 0 bases, with 13 bases separating them. Germline CDR1 reads MGHDK; CDR2 reads SYGVNS. The CDR3 is CASSESLLGSSYEQYF. Written as DNA, the CDR3 is TGTGCCAGCAGTGAATCTTTGTTGGGCAGCTCCTACGAGCAGTACTTC.

The rearrangement links TRBV27 to TRBJ2-1, with D perhaps TRBD2 (6 bases). The germline V and J ends were trimmed by 2 bases and 5 bases, with 19 bases remaining between them. This CDR3 is built from 17 residues. Germline V gene lookup returns CDR1 MNHEY and CDR2 SMNVEV (reference sequence). CDR3 amino acids: CASSLGRRSGPHNEQFF. CDR3 in DNA: TGTGCCAGCAGTTTAGGGAGGCGAAGCGGTCCCCACAATGAGCAGTTCTTC.

The V and J genes are TRBV29-1 and TRBJ2-7, with 8 bases that match TRBD1. Trimming removed 1 base from V and 4 bases from J; junction bases left unmatched: 6. Germline V gene lookup returns CDR1 SQVTM and CDR2 ANQGSEA. This CDR3 is built from 14 residues. CDR3: CSVEGAGTGYEQYF. CDR3 bases: TGCAGCGTTGAAGGGGCCGGGACAGGATACGAGCAGTACTTC.

This chain joins TRBV6-5 and TRBJ1-2; D perhaps matches TRBD1 (6 bases). The CDR3 runs 15 residues. V was clipped by 6 bases and J by 4 bases, with 18 bases between them. Germline V gene sequence: CDR1 MNHEY, CDR2 SVGAGI. CDR3 protein: CASRAGEGGSYGYTF. CDR3 in DNA: TGTGCCAGCAGAGCCGGGGAAGGGGGAAGCTATGGCTACACCTTC.

The rearrangement uses TRBV27 and TRBJ1-1, with a tentative D call TRBD1 (5 bases). V was pared by 5 bases and J by 4 bases, with 14 bases between. CDR1 and CDR2 from the germline V gene are MNHEY and SMNVEV (reference sequence). This CDR3 has 14 residues. In DNA, the CDR3 is TGTGCCAGCAGTAGTACCGTTCAGGGCACTGAAGCTTTCTTT. This sequence encodes CASSSTVQGTEAFF.

The genes are TRBV19 and TRBJ1-2; possibly TRBD1 for D (5 bases). The CDR3 contains 12 residues. Germline-derived CDR1 and CDR2 are LNHDA and SQIVND (reference sequence). V was clipped by 5 bases and J by 10 bases, with 14 bases between them. In DNA, the CDR3 is TGTGCCAGTAGTGTCCGACAGAGAAACTACACCTTC. This sequence encodes CASSVRQRNYTF.